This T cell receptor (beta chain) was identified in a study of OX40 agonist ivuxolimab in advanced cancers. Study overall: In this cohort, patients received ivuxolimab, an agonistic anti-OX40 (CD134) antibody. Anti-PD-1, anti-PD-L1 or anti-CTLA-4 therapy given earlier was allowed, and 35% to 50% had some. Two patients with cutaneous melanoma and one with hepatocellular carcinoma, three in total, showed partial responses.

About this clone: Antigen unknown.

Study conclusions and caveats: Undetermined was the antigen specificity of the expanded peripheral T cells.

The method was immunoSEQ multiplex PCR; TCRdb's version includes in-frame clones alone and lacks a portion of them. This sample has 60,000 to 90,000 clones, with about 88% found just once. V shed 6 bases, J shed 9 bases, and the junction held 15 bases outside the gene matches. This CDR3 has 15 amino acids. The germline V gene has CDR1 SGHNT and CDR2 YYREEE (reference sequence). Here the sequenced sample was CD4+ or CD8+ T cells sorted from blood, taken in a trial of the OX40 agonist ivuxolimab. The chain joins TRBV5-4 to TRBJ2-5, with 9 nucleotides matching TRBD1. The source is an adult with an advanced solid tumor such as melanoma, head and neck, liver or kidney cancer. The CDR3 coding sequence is TGTGCCAGCACCACGGACAGGGGCGCTTGGGCGGCCCAGTACTTC. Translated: CASTTDRGAWAAQYF.